This T cell receptor (beta chain) emerged from a study of cytomegalovirus exposure and HLA in healthy donors. CDR1 and CDR2 from the germline V gene are MNHEY and SVGAGI. The CDR3 covers 12 residues. Trimming removed 6 bases at V and 4 bases at J, with 10 bases between. Libraries were prepared by immunoSEQ multiplex PCR; TCRdb keeps only in-frame clonotypes and omits some of them. The table has around 300,000 clones, 70% to 90% seen once; the top ten hold around 1%. The donors were part of the validation cohort of 100 to 150 subjects. That cohort was separate from the first cohort, which comprised fewer than 800 subjects.

Sequencing input: PBMCs. The sequence derives from a young woman in good health and CMV-seronegative. J is TRBJ2-7 and V is TRBV6-5; D gene unclear. DNA of the CDR3: TGTGCCAGCAGCTTTGACACTTACGAGCAGTACTTC. Protein: CASSFDTYEQYF.